This entry features one TCR beta chain sequence. These data belong to a study of T cells in Graves' hyperthyroidism and ophthalmopathy. Using RNA transcripts as the source, TCR beta CDR3 regions were amplified. The TCR CDR3 first-round RT-PCR relied on the HTBI primer set. Each CDR3 protein is one row after TCRdb ran MiXCR on the multiplex PCR reads. This sample yields about 770,000 distinct CDR3 sequences, of which under 20% are seen a single time; over 15% belongs to the top ten. Germline V CDR1 and CDR2: SGDLS, YYNGEE. V lost 0 bases and J lost 7, with 8 bases in between. The CDR3 extends over 14 amino acids.

The sample taken for sequencing was blood. The sequence derives from a woman aged 45-60 years with Graves' hyperthyroidism that later progressed to Graves' ophthalmopathy. The chain has TRBV9 and TRBJ1-6; D gene ambiguous. In nucleotides, the CDR3 is TGTGCCAGCAGCGTAGAGGGTCCCAATTCACCCCTCCACTTT. The encoded protein is CASSVEGPNSPLHF.